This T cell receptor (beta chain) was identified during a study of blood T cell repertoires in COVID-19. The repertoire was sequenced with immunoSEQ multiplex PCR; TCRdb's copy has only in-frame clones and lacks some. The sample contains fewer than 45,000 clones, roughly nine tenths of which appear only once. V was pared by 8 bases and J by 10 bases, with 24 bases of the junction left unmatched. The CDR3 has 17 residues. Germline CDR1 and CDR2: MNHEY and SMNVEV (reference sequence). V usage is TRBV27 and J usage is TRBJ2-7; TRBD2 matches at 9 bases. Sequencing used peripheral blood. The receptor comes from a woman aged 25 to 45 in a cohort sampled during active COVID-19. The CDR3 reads CASSSNLGGTTSGEQYF. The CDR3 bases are TGTGCCAGCTCTTCGAACCTCGGGGGCACGACTAGCGGCGAACAGTACTTC.